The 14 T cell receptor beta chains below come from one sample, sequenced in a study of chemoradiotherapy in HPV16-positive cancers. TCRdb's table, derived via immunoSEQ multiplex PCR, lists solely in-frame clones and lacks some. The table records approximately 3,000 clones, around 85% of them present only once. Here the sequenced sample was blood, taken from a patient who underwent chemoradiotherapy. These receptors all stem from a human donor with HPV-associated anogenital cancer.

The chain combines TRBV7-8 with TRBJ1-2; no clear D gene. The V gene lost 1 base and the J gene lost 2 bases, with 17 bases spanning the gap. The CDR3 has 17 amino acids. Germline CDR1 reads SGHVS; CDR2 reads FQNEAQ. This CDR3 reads CASSLVLRSTENYGYTF. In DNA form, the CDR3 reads TGTGCCAGCAGCTTAGTGCTCCGGTCCACGGAGAACTATGGCTACACCTTC.

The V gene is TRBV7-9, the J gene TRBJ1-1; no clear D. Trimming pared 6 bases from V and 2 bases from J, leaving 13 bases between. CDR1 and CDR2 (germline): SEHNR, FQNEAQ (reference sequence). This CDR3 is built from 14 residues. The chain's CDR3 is CASSEYRDNTEAFF. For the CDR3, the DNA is TGTGCCAGCAGTGAGTACAGAGATAACACTGAAGCTTTCTTT.

CDR3 region: CASSELATGAYEQYF. The CDR3 DNA is TGCGCCAGCAGTGAGTTGGCGACAGGGGCGTACGAGCAGTACTTC. V and J are TRBV10-1 and TRBJ2-7; 8 bases agree with TRBD1. Trimming took 1 base from V and 4 from J; bases not matched to a gene: 6. The germline V gene has CDR1 WNHNN and CDR2 SYGVQD (reference sequence). The CDR3 is 15 residues long.

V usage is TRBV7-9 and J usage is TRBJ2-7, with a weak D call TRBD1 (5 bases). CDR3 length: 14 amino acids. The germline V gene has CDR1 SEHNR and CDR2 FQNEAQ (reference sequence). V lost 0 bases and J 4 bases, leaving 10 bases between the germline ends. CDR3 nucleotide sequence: TGTGCCAGCAGCTTAGCAGGGGTGGATTACGAGCAGTACTTC. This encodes CASSLAGVDYEQYF. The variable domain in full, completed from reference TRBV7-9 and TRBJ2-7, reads DTGVSQNPRHKITKRGQNVTFRCDPISEHNRLYWYRQTLGQGPEFLTYFQNEAQLEKSRLLSDRFSAERPKGSFSTLEIQRTEQGDSAMYLCASSLAGVDYEQYFGPGTRLTVT.

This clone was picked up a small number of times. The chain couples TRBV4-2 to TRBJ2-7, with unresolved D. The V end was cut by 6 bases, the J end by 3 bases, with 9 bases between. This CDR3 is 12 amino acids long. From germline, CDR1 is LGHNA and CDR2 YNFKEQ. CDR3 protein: CASSAVGYEQYF. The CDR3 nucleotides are TGTGCCAGCAGTGCGGTTGGCTACGAGCAGTACTTC.

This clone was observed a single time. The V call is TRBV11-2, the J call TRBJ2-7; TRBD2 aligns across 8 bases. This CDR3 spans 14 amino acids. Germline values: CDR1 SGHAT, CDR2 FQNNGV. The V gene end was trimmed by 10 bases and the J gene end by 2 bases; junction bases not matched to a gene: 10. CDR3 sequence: CATGLAGGPYEQYV. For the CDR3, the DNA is TGTGCCACAGGACTCGCGGGGGGCCCCTACGAGCAGTACGTC.

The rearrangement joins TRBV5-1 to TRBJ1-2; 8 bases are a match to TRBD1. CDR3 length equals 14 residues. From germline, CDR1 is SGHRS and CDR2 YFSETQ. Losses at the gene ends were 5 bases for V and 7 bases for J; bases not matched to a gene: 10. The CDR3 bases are TGCGCCAGCAGACCAGGGGGCGGGATCGGTGGCTACACCTTC. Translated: CASRPGGGIGGYTF.

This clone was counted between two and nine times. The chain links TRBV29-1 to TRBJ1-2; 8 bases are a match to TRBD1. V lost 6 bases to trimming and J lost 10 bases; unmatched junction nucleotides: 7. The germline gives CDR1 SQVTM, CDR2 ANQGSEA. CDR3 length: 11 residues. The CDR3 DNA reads TGCAGCGTCAAGACAGGGGAGGTCTACACCTTC. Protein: CSVKTGEVYTF.

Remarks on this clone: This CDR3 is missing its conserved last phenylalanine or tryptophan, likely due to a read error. This chain's CDR3 is CASGAVSYEQYL. DNA for the CDR3: TGTGCCAGCGGAGCAGTCTCCTACGAGCAGTACCTC. V usage is TRBV6-5 and J usage is TRBJ2-7, with D unclear. Per germline, CDR1 MNHEY and CDR2 SVGAGI. CDR3 size: 12 residues. V lost 8 bases, J lost 0 bases, and 8 bases lay in between.

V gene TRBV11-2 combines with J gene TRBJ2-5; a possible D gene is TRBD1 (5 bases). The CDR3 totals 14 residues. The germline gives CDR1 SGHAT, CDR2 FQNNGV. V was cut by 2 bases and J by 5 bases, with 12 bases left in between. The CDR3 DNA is TGTGCCAGCAGCTTACAGGGTCTGTGGGAGACCCAGTACTTC. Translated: CASSLQGLWETQYF.

The CDR3 spells CASSYGGLNEKLFF. The CDR3 DNA sequence: TGTGCCAGCAGTTATGGAGGACTTAATGAAAAACTGTTTTTT. The chain carries TRBV6-6 and TRBJ1-4; D call uncertain. The germline V and J ends were trimmed by 3 bases and 4 bases, with 9 bases remaining between them. This CDR3 spans 14 amino acids. Germline assignment: CDR1 MNHNY and CDR2 SVGAGI (reference sequence).

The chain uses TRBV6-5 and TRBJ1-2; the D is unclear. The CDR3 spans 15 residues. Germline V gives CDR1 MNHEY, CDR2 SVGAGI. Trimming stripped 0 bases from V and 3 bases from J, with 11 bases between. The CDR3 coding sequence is TGTGCCAGCAGTTACTCGTCAGGTCTCGACTATGGCTACACCTTC. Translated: CASSYSSGLDYGYTF.

In nucleotides, the CDR3 is TGTGCCAGCAGTCAAAACAGGGGTGGGACTGAAGCTTTCTTT. Translating gives CASSQNRGGTEAFF. The chain is built from TRBV6-6 and TRBJ1-1; 7 positions agree with TRBD1. The V gene end was trimmed by 5 bases and the J gene end by 5 bases; junction bases not matched to a gene: 8. The CDR3 runs 14 residues. Germline V gene sequence: CDR1 MNHNY, CDR2 SVGAGI (reference sequence).

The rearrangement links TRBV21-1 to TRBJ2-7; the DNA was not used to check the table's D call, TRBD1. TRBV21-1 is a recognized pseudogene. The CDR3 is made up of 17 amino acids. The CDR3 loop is CASRKPKPDSPSYEQYF. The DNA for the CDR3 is TGTGCCAGCAGGAAACCCAAACCGGACAGTCCTTCCTACGAGCAGTACTTC.